The 28 T cell receptor beta chains presented below share a single source sample, sequenced in a study of PD-1 blockade in classical Hodgkin lymphoma. Data came from immunoSEQ multiplex PCR; TCRdb stores just in-frame clones and leaves some out. This table has some 25,000 clones, around 90% appearing once. With no exception, relapse followed autologous stem cell transplantation in all patients, and brentuximab vedotin exposure varied. Magnetic negative selection, applied to thawed PBMCs, was used to isolate the CD8+ T cells. Material: CD8+ T cells from blood, obtained at baseline. These receptors were collected from a human donor with classical Hodgkin lymphoma.

The genes are TRBV29-1 and TRBJ1-2; D is perhaps TRBD1 (6 bases). This CDR3 is built from 10 residues. Trimming pared 4 bases from V and 12 bases from J, leaving 12 bases between. Germline loops: CDR1 SQVTM, CDR2 ANQGSEA. In DNA, the CDR3 is TGCAGCGTTGGAACCGCAGGGGACACCTTC. Its protein product is CSVGTAGDTF.

The gene calls are TRBV7-9 and TRBJ1-2, with 7 nucleotides matching TRBD1. The CDR3 length is 14 residues. Trimming took 4 bases from V and 1 from J; bases not matched to a gene: 3. The germline CDR1 and CDR2 sequences are SEHNR and FQNEAQ (reference sequence). CDR3 coding DNA: TGTGCCAGCAGCTCGACAGGGCTTAACTATGGCTACACCTTC. Translating it yields CASSSTGLNYGYTF.

The chain uses TRBV27 and TRBJ2-5; TRBD2 might be the D (5 bases). The CDR3 is 12 amino acids. The germline CDR1 and CDR2 sequences are MNHEY and SMNVEV (reference sequence). Trimming took 6 bases from V and 4 from J, leaving 9 bases between them. The CDR3: CASSYRGETQYF. CDR3 DNA sequence: TGTGCCAGCAGCTACCGGGGAGAGACCCAGTACTTC.

The V gene is TRBV28, the J gene TRBJ2-2; D might be TRBD1 (6 bases). From germline, CDR1 is MDHEN and CDR2 SYDVKM. Trimming took 3 bases from V and 6 from J, leaving 14 bases between them. The CDR3 runs to 15 residues. The CDR3 loop is CASSLGARRAGELFF. Written as DNA, the CDR3 is TGTGCCAGCAGTTTGGGGGCCCGACGGGCCGGGGAGCTGTTTTTT.

This chain uses TRBV2 with TRBJ2-7, with D perhaps assigned TRBD1 or TRBD2 (6 bases each). V lost 3 bases, J lost 2 bases, and 14 bases lay in between. Per the germline V gene, CDR1 is SNHLY and CDR2 is FYNNEI. The CDR3 extends over 15 amino acids. CDR3 bases: TGTGCCAGCAGTGATACTCGGAGGGGGGCCTACGAGCAGTACTTC. Protein: CASSDTRRGAYEQYF.

This clone appeared a single time. The chain links TRBV5-4 to TRBJ2-7; a weak D match, TRBD1 (5 bases). The CDR3 is 12 residues long. CDR1 SGHNT and CDR2 YYREEE come from the germline V gene (reference sequence). Between the trimmed V and J ends, which lost 3 bases and 5 bases, there was a span of 9 bases. The CDR3: CASSWTSNEQYF. CDR3 in DNA: TGTGCCAGCAGCTGGACATCCAACGAGCAGTACTTC.

This sequence joins TRBV12-5 and TRBJ2-7; D gene uncertain. Deletions cut 1 base from V and 5 bases from J, with 6 bases between. Germline V gives CDR1 LGHNT, CDR2 FRNRAP. This CDR3 has 12 amino acids. CDR3 loop: CASGLGIDEQYF. The CDR3 nucleotides are TGTGCTAGTGGTTTGGGTATCGACGAGCAGTACTTC. Variable domain in full (rest from reference TRBV12-5 and TRBJ2-7): DARVTQTPRHKVTEMGQEVTMRCQPILGHNTVFWYRQTMMQGLELLAYFRNRAPLDDSGMPKDRFSAEMPDATLATLKIQPSEPRDSAVYFCASGLGIDEQYFGPGTRLTVT.

This clone appeared a single time. V and J are TRBV29-1 and TRBJ2-7; D remains ambiguous. The V end lost 2 bases, the J end lost 5 bases, and 13 bases lay between the germline ends. CDR1 SQVTM and CDR2 ANQGSEA come from the germline V gene. This CDR3 has 13 residues. CDR3 region: CSVELRNPHEQYF. In nucleotides, the CDR3 is TGCAGCGTTGAACTCAGAAACCCCCACGAGCAGTACTTC.

This chain joins TRBV28 and TRBJ2-3, with 9 bases fitting TRBD1. Unmatched junction bases numbered 30, after V lost 10 bases and J lost 4 bases. The CDR3 spans 21 residues. The germline V gene encodes CDR1 MDHEN and CDR2 SYDVKM. The CDR3 loop is CATEGSLMARGTGSSPDTQYF. The CDR3 coding sequence is TGTGCCACCGAGGGTTCCCTTATGGCGAGGGGGACAGGGAGTAGTCCAGATACGCAGTATTTT.

The chain has TRBV9 and TRBJ2-6; TRBD2 agrees at 7 bases. V gave up 0 bases and J gave up 0 bases; unmatched junction bases: 6. CDR1 and CDR2 from the germline V gene are SGDLS and YYNGEE. CDR3 length: 18 residues. The CDR3 loop is CASSVVSGIRSGANVLTF. DNA for the CDR3: TGTGCCAGCAGCGTAGTAAGCGGGATCCGCTCTGGGGCCAACGTCCTGACTTTC.

This rearrangement joins TRBV30 to TRBJ2-1, with 8 nucleotides matching TRBD1. V was clipped by 3 bases and J by 8 bases; unmatched bases: 9. The CDR3 totals 14 residues. Germline CDR1 is GTSNPN and CDR2 is SVGIG (reference sequence). CDR3 sequence (DNA): TGTGCCTGGAGCTTAGGACAGGGTTCCCATGAGCAGTTCTTC. Translation: CAWSLGQGSHEQFF. Based on the CDR3 plus reference TRBV30 and TRBJ2-1, the full variable domain is SQTIHQWPATLVQPVGSPLSLECTVEGTSNPNLYWYRQAAGRGLQLLFYSVGIGQISSEVPQNLSASRPQDRQFILSSKKLLLSDSGFYLCAWSLGQGSHEQFFGPGTRLTVL.

This clone occurred once. The J gene is TRBJ2-5, the V gene TRBV5-5; D remains ambiguous. CDR3 length: 15 amino acids. Trimming took 5 bases from V and 0 from J, leaving 14 bases between them. CDR1 and CDR2 from the germline V gene are SGHKS and YYEKEE (reference sequence). Here the CDR3 DNA reads TGTGCCAGCAGAGAAGACTCAGGTTACCAAGAGACCCAGTACTTC. Protein product: CASREDSGYQETQYF. The full variable domain, rest sourced from reference TRBV5-5 and TRBJ2-5, is DAGVTQSPTHLIKTRGQQVTLRCSPISGHKSVSWYQQVLGQGPQFIFQYYEKEERGRGNFPDRFSARQFPNYSSELNVNALLLGDSALYLCASREDSGYQETQYFGPGTRLLVL.

This chain connects TRBV27 to TRBJ1-2; D might be TRBD1 (5 bases). The CDR3 runs to 12 residues. Germline values: CDR1 MNHEY, CDR2 SMNVEV (reference sequence). Deletions cut 9 bases from V and 7 bases from J, with 15 bases between. CDR3: CASFGLGPGYTF. For the CDR3, the DNA is TGTGCCAGTTTTGGGTTGGGGCCTGGCTACACCTTC.

The chain joins TRBV10-2 to TRBJ1-4; possibly TRBD1 for D (6 bases). Trimming removed 6 bases from V and 14 bases from J, with 19 bases in between. The germline V gene encodes CDR1 WSHSY and CDR2 SAAADI. The CDR3 is 13 residues long. This CDR3 is CASSTGTTIELFF. CDR3 coding DNA: TGCGCCAGCAGCACCGGGACAACTATTGAGCTGTTTTTT.

This sequence joins TRBV7-9 and TRBJ2-2; 7 bases match TRBD1. CDR3 size: 15 residues. The V gene's germline CDR1 is SEHNR and CDR2 FQNEAQ (reference sequence). J was trimmed by 0 bases and V by 4 bases; bases with no gene match: 2. CDR3 DNA sequence: TGTGCCAGCAGCTCGGGACAGTCGAACACCGGGGAGCTGTTTTTT. Protein: CASSSGQSNTGELFF.

This sequence joins TRBV28 and TRBJ2-7; tentative D call: TRBD2 (6 bases). The CDR3 is made up of 14 amino acids. The germline V gene has CDR1 MDHEN and CDR2 SYDVKM. The V end was cut by 2 bases, the J end by 7 bases, with 15 bases between. The CDR3 DNA sequence: TGTGCCAGCAGTTTAAGAGGGCCGGAGGGAGAGCAGTACTTC. Its translation: CASSLRGPEGEQYF.

The CDR3 DNA reads TGTGCCAGCAGCTCCGGGGGCGTCAGTCCTAACTATGGCTACACCTTC. Translating gives CASSSGGVSPNYGYTF. The chain is built from TRBV7-9 and TRBJ1-2, with a weak D call TRBD1 (6 bases). The germline CDR1 and CDR2 sequences are SEHNR and FQNEAQ (reference sequence). The CDR3 is made up of 16 amino acids. V shed 4 bases and J shed 0 bases, with 15 bases lying between them.

For this clone: Other DNA sequences of this sample code for an identical CDR3. The rearrangement uses TRBV7-9 and TRBJ1-2, with D possibly being TRBD1 (6 bases). V shed 1 base and J shed 8 bases, with 8 bases lying between them. CDR3 length: 12 residues. Germline-derived CDR1 and CDR2 are SEHNR and FQNEAQ (reference sequence). CDR3 amino acids: CASSLEGDGYTF. The CDR3 region has the DNA TGTGCCAGCAGCTTAGAGGGGGACGGCTACACCTTC.

V gene TRBV9 combines with J gene TRBJ1-2, with D perhaps TRBD1 (5 bases). CDR1 is SGDLS and CDR2 is YYNGEE in the germline V gene. The CDR3 spans 12 residues. Trimming cost V 7 bases and J 8 bases, with 15 bases left between them. CDR3 sequence reads: CASLDDSGGYTF. The CDR3 DNA reads as TGTGCCAGCCTGGACGATTCAGGGGGCTACACCTTC.

The chain is built from TRBV7-9 and TRBJ2-1; TRBD1 agrees at 7 bases. Germline V gene lookup returns CDR1 SEHNR and CDR2 FQNEAQ (reference sequence). The CDR3 loop spans 12 amino acids. J was trimmed by 7 bases and V by 6 bases; bases with no gene match: 3. Written as DNA, the CDR3 is TGTGCCAGCAGAGAGGGGGCGAATGAGCAGTTCTTC. Encoded protein: CASREGANEQFF.

As to this clone: An end of the junction differs from the germline gene, which may be a read error. Other DNA sequences in the same sample also yield this CDR3. This chain connects TRBV5-6 to TRBJ1-1; D perhaps matches TRBD1 (6 bases). The germline CDR1 and CDR2 sequences are SGHDT and YYEEEE. The CDR3 has 14 residues. The DNA for the CDR3 is TGTGCTAGCAGCGCCGCAGGGGTCAACACTGAAGCTTTCTTT. Protein: CASSAAGVNTEAFF.

The chain uses TRBV7-9 and TRBJ2-5; 8 nucleotides match TRBD2. The CDR3 sequence is 15 residues long. The V gene end was trimmed by 5 bases and the J gene end by 5 bases; junction bases not matched to a gene: 10. Germline V lookup: CDR1 SEHNR, CDR2 FQNEAQ (reference sequence). CDR3 in amino acids: CASSPPSGLLETQYF. CDR3 DNA: TGTGCCAGCAGCCCACCTAGCGGGCTTCTGGAGACCCAGTACTTC.

The CDR3 DNA sequence: TGTGCCAGCAGCTTTCCGGGGAGAGGCTACACCTTC. Protein sequence: CASSFPGRGYTF. The J gene is TRBJ1-2, the V gene TRBV11-2; no clear D gene. V lost 3 bases, J lost 8 bases, and 10 bases lay in between. The V gene's germline CDR1 is SGHAT and CDR2 FQNNGV. The CDR3 runs 12 residues.

The chain combines TRBV28 with TRBJ1-5; perhaps TRBD1 as D (6 bases). Germline V gene lookup returns CDR1 MDHEN and CDR2 SYDVKM. With 5 bases removed from V and 8 bases from J, the gap between germline ends came to 13 bases. This CDR3 spans 13 amino acids. The CDR3 sequence is CASSPPGQKPQHF. DNA for the CDR3: TGTGCCAGCAGTCCCCCCGGACAGAAGCCCCAGCATTTT.

This chain joins TRBV29-1 and TRBJ2-7; D is tentatively TRBD1 or TRBD2 (5 bases each). Germline CDR1 reads SQVTM; CDR2 reads ANQGSEA. V was trimmed by 4 bases and J by 5 bases, leaving 12 bases between them. This CDR3 contains 12 residues. CDR3 coding DNA: TGCAGCGTTGCTGAGGGGTTCAACGAGCAGTACTTC. This codes for CSVAEGFNEQYF.

The chain has TRBV6-5 and TRBJ2-7; D is undetermined. Germline loops: CDR1 MNHEY, CDR2 SVGAGI. Trimming stripped 4 bases from V and 6 bases from J, with 16 bases between. CDR3 size: 14 residues. The CDR3 DNA sequence: TGTGCCAGCAGTTCTCCGTCTTCGGGTCGCGAGCAGTACTTC. Its translation is CASSSPSSGREQYF.

This chain joins TRBV30 and TRBJ2-7; the D call may be TRBD1 or TRBD2 (5 bases each). CDR3 length: 13 amino acids. Per the germline V gene, CDR1 is GTSNPN and CDR2 is SVGIG (reference sequence). V was clipped by 3 bases and J by 0 bases, with 9 bases between them. This CDR3 reads CAWRSGSSYEQYF. In DNA, the CDR3 is TGTGCCTGGAGATCAGGGAGCTCCTACGAGCAGTACTTC. The full variable domain, with the rest looked up from reference TRBV30 and TRBJ2-7, is SQTIHQWPATLVQPVGSPLSLECTVEGTSNPNLYWYRQAAGRGLQLLFYSVGIGQISSEVPQNLSASRPQDRQFILSSKKLLLSDSGFYLCAWRSGSSYEQYFGPGTRLTVT.

V usage is TRBV15 and J usage is TRBJ1-1; TRBD1 matches at 8 bases. Unmatched junction bases numbered 6, after V lost 4 bases and J lost 5 bases. CDR3 size: 14 residues. In germline, CDR1 is LNHNV, CDR2 YYDKDF (reference sequence). CDR3 in DNA: TGTGCCACCAGCAAGACAGGGGACGGTACTGAAGCTTTCTTT. Protein: CATSKTGDGTEAFF.